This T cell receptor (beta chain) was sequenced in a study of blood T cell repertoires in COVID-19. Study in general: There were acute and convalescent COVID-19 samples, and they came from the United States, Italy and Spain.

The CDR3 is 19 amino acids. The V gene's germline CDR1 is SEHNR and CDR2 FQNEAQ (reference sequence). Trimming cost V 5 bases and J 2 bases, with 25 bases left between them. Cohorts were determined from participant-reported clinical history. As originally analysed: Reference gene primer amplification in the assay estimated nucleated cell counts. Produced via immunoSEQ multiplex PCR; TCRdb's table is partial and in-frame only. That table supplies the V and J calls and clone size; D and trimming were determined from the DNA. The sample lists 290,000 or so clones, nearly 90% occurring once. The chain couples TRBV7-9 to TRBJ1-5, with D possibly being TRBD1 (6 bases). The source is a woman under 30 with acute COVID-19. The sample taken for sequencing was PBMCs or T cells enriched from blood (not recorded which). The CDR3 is CASSLTRAPGEGGNQPQHF. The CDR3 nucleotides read TGTGCCAGCAGCCTAACCAGGGCCCCAGGGGAGGGGGGCAATCAGCCCCAGCATTTT.